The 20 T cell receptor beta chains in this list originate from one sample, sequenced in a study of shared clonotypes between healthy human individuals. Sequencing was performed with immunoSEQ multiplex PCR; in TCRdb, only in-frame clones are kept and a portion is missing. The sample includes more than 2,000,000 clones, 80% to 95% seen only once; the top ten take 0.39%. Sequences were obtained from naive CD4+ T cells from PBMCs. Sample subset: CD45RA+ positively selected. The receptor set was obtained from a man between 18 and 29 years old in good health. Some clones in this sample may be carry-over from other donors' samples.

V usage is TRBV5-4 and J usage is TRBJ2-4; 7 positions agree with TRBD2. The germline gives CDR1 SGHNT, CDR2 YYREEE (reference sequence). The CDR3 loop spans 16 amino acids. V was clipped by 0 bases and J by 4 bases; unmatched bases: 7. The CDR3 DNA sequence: TGTGCCAGCAGCTTGGCGGGTAGCGGGCCAAAAAACATTCAGTACTTC. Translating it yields CASSLAGSGPKNIQYF.

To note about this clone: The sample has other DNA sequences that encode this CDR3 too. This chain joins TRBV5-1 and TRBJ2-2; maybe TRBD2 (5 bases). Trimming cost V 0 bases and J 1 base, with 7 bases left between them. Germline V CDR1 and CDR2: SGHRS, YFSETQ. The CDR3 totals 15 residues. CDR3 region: CASSLVAGNTGELFF. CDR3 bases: TGCGCCAGCAGCTTGGTTGCGGGGAACACCGGGGAGCTGTTTTTT.

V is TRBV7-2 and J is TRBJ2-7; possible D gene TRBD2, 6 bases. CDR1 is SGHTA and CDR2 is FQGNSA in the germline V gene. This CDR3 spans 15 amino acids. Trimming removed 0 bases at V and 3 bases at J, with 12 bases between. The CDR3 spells CASSLAGRTFYEQYF. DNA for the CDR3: TGTGCCAGCAGCTTAGCGGGGAGGACGTTCTACGAGCAGTACTTC. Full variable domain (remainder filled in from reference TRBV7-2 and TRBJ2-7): GAGVSQSPSNKVTEKGKDVELRCDPISGHTALYWYRQSLGQGLEFLIYFQGNSAPDKSGLPSDRFSAERTGGSVSTLTIQRTQQEDSAVYLCASSLAGRTFYEQYFGPGTRLTVT.

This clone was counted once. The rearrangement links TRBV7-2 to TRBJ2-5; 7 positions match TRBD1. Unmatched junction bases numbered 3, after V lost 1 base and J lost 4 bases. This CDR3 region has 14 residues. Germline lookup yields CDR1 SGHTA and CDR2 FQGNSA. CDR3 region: CASSLGRGPETQYF. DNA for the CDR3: TGTGCCAGCAGCTTAGGAAGGGGGCCAGAGACCCAGTACTTC.

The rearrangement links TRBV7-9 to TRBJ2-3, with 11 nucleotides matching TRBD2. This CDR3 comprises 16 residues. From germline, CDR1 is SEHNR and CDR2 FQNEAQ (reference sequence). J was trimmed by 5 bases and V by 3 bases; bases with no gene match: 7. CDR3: CASSFLSGRAKDTQYF. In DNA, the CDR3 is TGTGCCAGCAGCTTTCTTAGCGGGAGGGCAAAAGATACGCAGTATTTT.

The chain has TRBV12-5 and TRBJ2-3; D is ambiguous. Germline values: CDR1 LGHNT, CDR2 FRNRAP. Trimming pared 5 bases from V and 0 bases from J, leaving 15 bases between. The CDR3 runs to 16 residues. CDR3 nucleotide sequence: TGTGCTAGTGGTCAGGATCTAGTAGGCAGCACAGATACGCAGTATTTT. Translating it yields CASGQDLVGSTDTQYF.

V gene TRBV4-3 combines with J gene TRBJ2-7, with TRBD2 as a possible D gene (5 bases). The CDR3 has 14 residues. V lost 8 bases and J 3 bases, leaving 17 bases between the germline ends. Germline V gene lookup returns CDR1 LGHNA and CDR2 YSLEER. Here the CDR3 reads CASARGAVNYEQYF. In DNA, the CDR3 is TGCGCCAGCGCACGGGGAGCAGTGAACTACGAGCAGTACTTC.

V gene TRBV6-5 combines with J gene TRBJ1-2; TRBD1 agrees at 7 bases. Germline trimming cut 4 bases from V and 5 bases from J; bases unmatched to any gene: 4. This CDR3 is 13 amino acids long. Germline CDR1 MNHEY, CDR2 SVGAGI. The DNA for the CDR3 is TGTGCCAGCAGTTCACAGGGGAGGTATGGCTACACCTTC. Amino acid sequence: CASSSQGRYGYTF.

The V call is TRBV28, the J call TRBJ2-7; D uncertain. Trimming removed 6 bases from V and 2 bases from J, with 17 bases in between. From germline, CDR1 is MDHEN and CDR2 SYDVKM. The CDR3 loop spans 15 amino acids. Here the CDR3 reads CASRPFRSDAYEQYF. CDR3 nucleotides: TGTGCCAGCAGGCCGTTCAGGAGCGACGCCTACGAGCAGTACTTC.

The CDR3 DNA follows: TGTGCCAGCAGTGGCCCCCAGGGGGCGGGCTATGGCTACACCTTC. The encoded protein is CASSGPQGAGYGYTF. J is TRBJ1-2 and V is TRBV25-1, with TRBD1 identical over 8 bases. CDR3 length: 15 residues. Trimming at V came to 4 bases and at J to 4 bases, leaving 8 bases not matched to a gene. Germline CDR1 is MGHDK and CDR2 is SYGVNS.

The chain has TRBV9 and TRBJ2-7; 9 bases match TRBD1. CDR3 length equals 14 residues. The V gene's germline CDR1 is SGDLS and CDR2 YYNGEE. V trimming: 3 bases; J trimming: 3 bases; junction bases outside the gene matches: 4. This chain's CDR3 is CASSAGTGFYEQYF. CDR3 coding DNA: TGTGCCAGCAGCGCGGGGACAGGGTTCTACGAGCAGTACTTC. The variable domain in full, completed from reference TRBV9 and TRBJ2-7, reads DSGVTQTPKHLITATGQRVTLRCSPRSGDLSVYWYQQSLDQGLQFLIQYYNGEERAKGNILERFSAQQFPDLHSELNLSSLELGDSALYFCASSAGTGFYEQYFGPGTRLTVT.

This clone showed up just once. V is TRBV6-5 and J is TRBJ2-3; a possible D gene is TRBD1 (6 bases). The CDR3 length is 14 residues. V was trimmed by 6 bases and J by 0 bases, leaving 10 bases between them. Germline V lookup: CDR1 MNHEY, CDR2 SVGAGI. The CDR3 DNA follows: TGTGCCAGCAGCCAGGGGCCTAGCACAGATACGCAGTATTTT. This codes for CASSQGPSTDTQYF.

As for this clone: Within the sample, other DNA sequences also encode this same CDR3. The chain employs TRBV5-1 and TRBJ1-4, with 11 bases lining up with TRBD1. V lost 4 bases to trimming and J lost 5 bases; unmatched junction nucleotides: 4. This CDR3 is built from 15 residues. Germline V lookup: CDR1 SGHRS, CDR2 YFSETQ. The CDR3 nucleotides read TGCGCCAGCAGCAGAGGGACAGGGGGGAATGAAAAACTGTTTTTT. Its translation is CASSRGTGGNEKLFF.

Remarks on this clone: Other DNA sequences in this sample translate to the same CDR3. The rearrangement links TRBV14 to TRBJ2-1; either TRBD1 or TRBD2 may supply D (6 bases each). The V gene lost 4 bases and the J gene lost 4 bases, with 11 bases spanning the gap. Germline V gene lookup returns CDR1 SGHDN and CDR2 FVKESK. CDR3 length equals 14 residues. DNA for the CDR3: TGTGCCAGCAGCCTCGGAGGGGGATACAATGAGCAGTTCTTC. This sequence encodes CASSLGGGYNEQFF.

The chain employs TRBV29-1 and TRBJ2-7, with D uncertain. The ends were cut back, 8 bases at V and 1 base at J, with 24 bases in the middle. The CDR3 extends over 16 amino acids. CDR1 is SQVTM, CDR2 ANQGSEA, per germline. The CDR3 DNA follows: TGCAGCATTTCCTCACCGTCTTTGAACCCATCCTACGAGCAGTACTTC. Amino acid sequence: CSISSPSLNPSYEQYF.

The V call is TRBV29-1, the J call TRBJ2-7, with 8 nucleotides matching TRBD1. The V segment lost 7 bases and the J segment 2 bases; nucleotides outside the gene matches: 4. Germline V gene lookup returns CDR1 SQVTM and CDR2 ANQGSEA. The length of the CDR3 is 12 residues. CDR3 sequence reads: CSARDRTYEQYF. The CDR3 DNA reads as TGCAGCGCGAGGGACAGGACCTACGAGCAGTACTTC.

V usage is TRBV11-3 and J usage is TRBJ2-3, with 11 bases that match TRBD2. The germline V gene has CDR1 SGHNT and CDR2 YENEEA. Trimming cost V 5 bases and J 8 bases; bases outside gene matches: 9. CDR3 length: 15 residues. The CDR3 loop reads CASSGTSGSGGTQYF. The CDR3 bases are TGTGCCAGCAGCGGGACTAGCGGATCCGGGGGTACGCAGTATTTT. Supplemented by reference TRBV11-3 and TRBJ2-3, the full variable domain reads EAGVVQSPRYKIIEKKQPVAFWCNPISGHNTLYWYLQNLGQGPELLIRYENEEAVDDSQLPKDRFSAERLKGVDSTLKIQPAELGDSAVYLCASSGTSGSGGTQYFGPGTRLTVL.

The CDR3 sequence: CASSLLGIASEQFF. The DNA of the CDR3 is TGCGCCAGCAGCTTGCTGGGGATAGCTTCGGAGCAGTTCTTC. This chain links TRBV5-1 with TRBJ2-1; D call uncertain. Germline lookup yields CDR1 SGHRS and CDR2 YFSETQ. This CDR3 is 14 amino acids long. Between the trimmed V and J ends, which lost 1 base and 10 bases, there was a span of 15 bases.

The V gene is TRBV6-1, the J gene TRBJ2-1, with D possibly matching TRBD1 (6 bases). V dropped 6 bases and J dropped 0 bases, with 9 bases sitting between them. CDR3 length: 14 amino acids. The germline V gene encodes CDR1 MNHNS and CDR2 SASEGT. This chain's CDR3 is CASSARGSYNEQFF. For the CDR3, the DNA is TGTGCCAGCAGCGCCAGGGGCTCCTACAATGAGCAGTTCTTC.

In nucleotides, the CDR3 is TGTGCCAGTAGTTGGTCTTGGAATGAAAACATTCAGTACTTC. Protein: CASSWSWNENIQYF. This chain links TRBV19 with TRBJ2-4, with D uncertain. CDR3 size: 14 residues. Germline V gene sequence: CDR1 LNHDA, CDR2 SQIVND (reference sequence). Trimming removed 5 bases at V and 5 bases at J, with 13 bases between.